The 27 T cell receptor beta chains below all came from one sample that was sequenced in a study of CD8 T cells in Susac syndrome. Random hexamers were used to reverse transcribe 0.5 to 1 ug of RNA. TCRdb reprocessed the immunoSEQ multiplex PCR reads with MiXCR, giving one entry per CDR3 protein. The table shows under 200,000 distinct CDR3 sequences, with 91% occurring only once. The specimen sequenced was CD4+ T cells from PBMCs. Receptor source: a human donor with Susac syndrome.

The chain carries TRBV7-2 and TRBJ2-7; 14 bases are a match to TRBD2. The germline CDR1 and CDR2 sequences are SGHTA and FQGNSA. The CDR3 has 16 amino acids. V was clipped by 1 base and J by 4 bases; unmatched bases: 3. The CDR3 nucleotides are TGTGCCAGCAGCTTAGGGGGGACTAGCGGGGGATACGAGCAGTACTTC. Encoded protein: CASSLGGTSGGYEQYF. Drawing the rest from reference TRBV7-2 and TRBJ2-7, the complete variable domain is GAGVSQSPSNKVTEKGKDVELRCDPISGHTALYWYRQSLGQGLEFLIYFQGNSAPDKSGLPSDRFSAERTGGSVSTLTIQRTQQEDSAVYLCASSLGGTSGGYEQYFGPGTRLTVT.

The chain couples TRBV3-1 to TRBJ1-3; D ambiguous. Germline lookup yields CDR1 LGHDT and CDR2 YNNKEL (reference sequence). Trimming took 2 bases from V and 0 from J, leaving 11 bases between them. The CDR3 runs 16 residues. The CDR3 region is CASSQSVAASGNTIYF. As DNA, the CDR3 is TGTGCCAGCAGCCAATCCGTGGCAGCCTCTGGAAACACCATATATTTT.

The chain links TRBV7-8 to TRBJ2-4, with a tentative D call TRBD1 (5 bases). V lost 6 bases to trimming and J lost 3 bases, with 12 bases between them. The CDR3 has 14 amino acids. Germline lookup yields CDR1 SGHVS and CDR2 FQNEAQ. The chain's CDR3 is CASSSRVGKNIQYF. CDR3 DNA sequence: TGTGCCAGCAGTTCCAGGGTGGGCAAAAACATTCAGTACTTC.

The chain links TRBV7-9 to TRBJ2-1; TRBD1 matches at 8 bases. Germline CDR1 and CDR2: SEHNR and FQNEAQ (reference sequence). Trimming took 5 bases from V and 13 from J; bases not matched to a gene: 7. CDR3 length: 12 amino acids. The CDR3 protein is CASSLGQGGQFF. CDR3 DNA: TGTGCCAGCAGCCTCGGACAGGGCGGACAGTTCTTC.

The J gene is TRBJ2-7, the V gene TRBV9, with D possibly TRBD1 on 6 matching bases. Trimming shortened V by 3 bases and J by 0 bases, and 13 bases separated the two germline ends. There are 15 residues in the CDR3. The germline V gene has CDR1 SGDLS and CDR2 YYNGEE. CDR3 in DNA: TGTGCCAGCAGCGAGGGGGACGCTTACTCCTACGAGCAGTACTTC. Protein sequence: CASSEGDAYSYEQYF.

The chain links TRBV12-3 or TRBV12-4 to TRBJ1-2, with D hard to call. The CDR3 length is 13 residues. Trimming took off 1 base at V and 2 bases at J, with 5 bases between the two ends. CDR3: CASSLGQNYGYTF. In nucleotides, the CDR3 is TGTGCCAGCAGTTTAGGGCAGAACTATGGCTACACCTTC.

This rearrangement joins TRBV7-2 to TRBJ1-1; D remains ambiguous. The CDR3 is 13 amino acids. Between the trimmed V and J ends, which lost 4 bases and 1 base, there was a span of 7 bases. Germline V lookup: CDR1 SGHTA, CDR2 FQGNSA. The CDR3 here is CASSSRQNTEAFF. As DNA, the CDR3 is TGTGCCAGCAGCTCCCGACAGAACACTGAAGCTTTCTTT.

The chain employs TRBV21-1 and TRBJ2-7; TRBD2 reflects the table's D call only, with no check against the DNA. TRBV21-1 is flagged as a pseudogene. This CDR3 is 15 amino acids long. CDR3 loop: CASTKWRGHLLKQYF. The CDR3 DNA follows: TGTGCCAGCACCAAGTGGAGGGGCCACCTACTCAAGCAGTACTTC.

This clonotype has just a few counts. The chain joins TRBV6-5 to TRBJ1-5, with 7 bases fitting TRBD1. The ends lost 4 bases at V and 3 bases at J; junction bases unmatched: 3. Germline values: CDR1 MNHEY, CDR2 SVGAGI. The CDR3 has 14 amino acids. CDR3 amino acids: CASSWTGLNQPQHF. The CDR3 nucleotides read TGTGCCAGCAGTTGGACAGGTCTCAATCAGCCCCAGCATTTT.

V is TRBV30 and J is TRBJ1-4, with D uncertain. This CDR3 spans 14 amino acids. Germline CDR1 reads GTSNPN; CDR2 reads SVGIG (reference sequence). V was trimmed by 4 bases and J by 0 bases, leaving 9 bases between them. The CDR3 spells CAWNSLTTNEKLFF. Here the CDR3 DNA reads TGTGCCTGGAACTCCCTAACAACTAATGAAAAACTGTTTTTT.

The J gene is TRBJ2-3, the V gene TRBV5-1; 8 nucleotides align to TRBD2. Germline CDR1 is SGHRS and CDR2 is YFSETQ. The CDR3 runs to 15 residues. V shed 1 base, J shed 4 bases, and the junction held 5 bases outside the gene matches. CDR3 amino acids: CASSLSSGSADTQYF. DNA for the CDR3: TGCGCCAGCAGCTTGTCGAGCGGGAGCGCAGATACGCAGTATTTT.

The gene calls are TRBV4-2 and TRBJ1-4; 9 nucleotides match TRBD1. Germline lookup yields CDR1 LGHNA and CDR2 YNFKEQ. The CDR3 is made up of 14 amino acids. V lost 1 base and J lost 11; bases outside the gene matches: 5. The CDR3 DNA is TGTGCCAGCAGCCAAGCAGGGACAGGGCTTAAACTGTTTTTT. Amino acid sequence: CASSQAGTGLKLFF.

This clonotype was seen only a few times. CDR3 sequence: CASSQGRGGNTIYF. Written as DNA, the CDR3 is TGTGCCAGCAGCCAGGGCAGAGGGGGAAACACCATATATTTT. The chain carries TRBV3-1 and TRBJ1-3; D unclear. This CDR3 has 14 residues. Trimming pared 3 bases from V and 4 bases from J, leaving 10 bases between. Germline CDR1 and CDR2: LGHDT and YNNKEL (reference sequence).

The chain recombines TRBV9 with TRBJ1-1; TRBD1 matches 12 bases. The CDR3 runs 16 residues. Germline V lookup: CDR1 SGDLS, CDR2 YYNGEE. J lost 5 bases, V lost 3 bases, and 8 bases had no gene match. CDR3 DNA: TGTGCCAGCAGCGCCGGGACAGGGGGCTTAGGTACTGAAGCTTTCTTT. Translating gives CASSAGTGGLGTEAFF.

The chain links TRBV27 to TRBJ1-5; D is ambiguous. CDR3 length: 13 amino acids. The germline V gene encodes CDR1 MNHEY and CDR2 SMNVEV (reference sequence). V was shortened by 8 bases and J by 4 bases, with 12 bases between the two germline ends. DNA for the CDR3: TGTGCCAGCGGAACAGCCTTAAATCAGCCCCAGCATTTT. It yields the protein CASGTALNQPQHF.

The chain couples TRBV27 to TRBJ1-1, with D perhaps matching TRBD1 (5 bases). CDR3 size: 18 residues. Germline CDR1 and CDR2: MNHEY and SMNVEV (reference sequence). V lost 6 bases and J lost 1, with 24 bases in between. CDR3 sequence: CASRPILRVRRTNTEAFF. CDR3 sequence (DNA): TGTGCCAGCAGACCAATTCTCAGGGTGAGGAGGACGAACACTGAAGCTTTCTTT.

The rearrangement joins TRBV2 to TRBJ2-1; TRBD2 matches at 8 bases. This CDR3 has 15 amino acids. Trimming cost V 4 bases and J 7 bases; bases outside gene matches: 9. Germline values: CDR1 SNHLY, CDR2 FYNNEI. The CDR3 protein is CASSVSGLAVNEQFF. As DNA, the CDR3 is TGTGCCAGCAGTGTCTCTGGACTAGCAGTGAATGAGCAGTTCTTC.

V usage is TRBV27 and J usage is TRBJ2-2; possibly TRBD1 or TRBD2 for D (5 bases each). This CDR3 contains 14 residues. Germline values: CDR1 MNHEY, CDR2 SMNVEV (reference sequence). The V and J ends lost 5 bases and 5 bases respectively, with 12 bases between them. The CDR3 nucleotides read TGTGCCAGCAGTCCAGTGGGGGAGACCGGGGAGCTGTTTTTT. Amino acids: CASSPVGETGELFF.

V usage is TRBV6-4 and J usage is TRBJ2-1; weak D call: TRBD2 (5 bases). Germline values: CDR1 MRHNA, CDR2 SNTAGT. The CDR3 is 13 residues long. The V and J ends lost 6 bases and 8 bases respectively, with 14 bases between them. DNA for the CDR3: TGTGCCAGCAGGCGGGCAATTTGGGATGAGCAGTTCTTC. It specifies CASRRAIWDEQFF.

The chain links TRBV4-1 to TRBJ2-2, with D maybe TRBD1 (6 bases). This CDR3 has 13 amino acids. CDR1 and CDR2 (germline): MGHRA, YSYEKL. Trimming removed 2 bases from V and 7 bases from J, with 8 bases in between. In DNA, the CDR3 is TGCGCCAGCAGCCAAAGGGGGATCGGGGAGCTGTTTTTT. This sequence encodes CASSQRGIGELFF.

This chain uses TRBV7-2 with TRBJ2-2, with a tentative D call TRBD2 (6 bases). V lost 5 bases, J lost 1 base, and 14 bases lay in between. CDR1 is SGHTA, CDR2 FQGNSA, per germline. The CDR3 is made up of 16 amino acids. The CDR3: CASSPGTWGNTGELFF. The CDR3 DNA reads TGTGCCAGCAGCCCAGGGACTTGGGGGAACACCGGGGAGCTGTTTTTT.

The V and J genes are TRBV5-5 and TRBJ1-2, with a weak D call TRBD1 (6 bases). Germline CDR1 and CDR2: SGHKS and YYEKEE (reference sequence). The ends were cut back, 5 bases at V and 3 bases at J, with 11 bases in the middle. The CDR3 extends over 13 amino acids. The CDR3 nucleotides read TGTGCCAGCAGACTCAACAGGGACTATGGCTACACCTTC. It translates to CASRLNRDYGYTF. The full variable domain, rest sourced from reference TRBV5-5 and TRBJ1-2, is DAGVTQSPTHLIKTRGQQVTLRCSPISGHKSVSWYQQVLGQGPQFIFQYYEKEERGRGNFPDRFSARQFPNYSSELNVNALLLGDSALYLCASRLNRDYGYTFGSGTRLTVV.

J is TRBJ2-7 and V is TRBV5-6; the match to TRBD2 covers 7 bases. V was clipped by 4 bases and J by 3 bases; unmatched bases: 4. Looked up from germline, CDR1 is SGHDT and CDR2 is YYEEEE. The CDR3 is 13 residues long. DNA for the CDR3: TGTGCCAGCAGCACCGGGACTAACTACGAGCAGTACTTC. Translating it yields CASSTGTNYEQYF.

The rearrangement joins TRBV29-1 to TRBJ1-2, with 9 positions matching TRBD1. From germline, CDR1 is SQVTM and CDR2 ANQGSEA. There are 11 residues in the CDR3. V shed 7 bases and J 8 bases; nucleotides not matched to a gene: 5. The CDR3, as DNA: TGCAGCGCACAGGGGGCTAGGGGCTACACCTTC. Translation gives CSAQGARGYTF.

The chain combines TRBV30 with TRBJ2-1, with 13 positions matching TRBD2. V shed 3 bases, J shed 7 bases, and the junction held 12 bases outside the gene matches. The CDR3 is made up of 17 amino acids. Germline assignment: CDR1 GTSNPN and CDR2 SVGIG (reference sequence). The CDR3 DNA follows: TGTGCCTGGAGAAGGACTAAACTAGCGGGGGGGCCGAATGAGCAGTTCTTC. Protein sequence: CAWRRTKLAGGPNEQFF.

This clonotype was seen just once. The chain recombines TRBV3-1 with TRBJ1-1, with D perhaps matching TRBD1 (5 bases). This CDR3 is 15 amino acids long. Germline V gene lookup returns CDR1 LGHDT and CDR2 YNNKEL (reference sequence). The ends were cut back, 0 bases at V and 5 bases at J, with 13 bases in the middle. CDR3 region: CASSQESTGRTEAFF. As DNA, the CDR3 is TGTGCCAGCAGCCAAGAATCTACGGGGCGGACTGAAGCTTTCTTT. The whole variable domain, remainder taken from reference TRBV3-1 and TRBJ1-1, is DTAVSQTPKYLVTQMGNDKSIKCEQNLGHDTMYWYKQDSKKFLKIMFSYNNKELIINETVPNRFSPKSPDKAHLNLHINSLELGDSAVYFCASSQESTGRTEAFFGQGTRLTVV.

The genes are TRBV30 and TRBJ2-5; 12 bases fit TRBD2. The CDR3 contains 14 residues. The V and J ends lost 0 bases and 4 bases, in that order; junction bases with no gene match: 0. Germline V gene data show CDR1 as GTSNPN and CDR2 as SVGIG (reference sequence). CDR3 protein: CAWSVTSGGETQYF. The DNA of the CDR3 is TGTGCCTGGAGTGTGACTAGCGGGGGAGAGACCCAGTACTTC.